This T cell receptor (beta chain) was retrieved from a study of cytomegalovirus exposure and HLA in healthy donors (dated by TCRdb to about 2017). In the study overall: An earlier analysis of a few hundred of the donors reported 276 Gb of sequence data and some 110 million unique TCR beta sequences obtained from around 190 million T cells. An early release that covered about 600 HLA-typed donors contained around 300 gigabases of sequencing data and approximately 85 million unique TCR sequences. The genetic ancestry cluster associated with self-reported Caucasian donors included around four fifths of the approximately 430 genotyped donors. The study aimed to test whether cataloging public T cell receptors could reveal signatures of past pathogen exposure. Using immunosequencing, the study profiled T cell repertoires from about 610 subjects and related those repertoires to cytomegalovirus serostatus. Along with the roughly 670-subject first cohort, a separate validation cohort of around 120 different subjects was used. To predict cytomegalovirus infection status, the study brought together high-throughput TCR immunosequencing, statistical association of individual TCRs with disease status, and machine learning. To study patterns of TCR occurrence, a later analysis re-analyzed previously published TCR beta repertoires from around 700 donors and added high-resolution HLA genotyping. Rather than drawing on any new phenotypic data, the later analysis identified candidate immune exposures from TCR beta sequences and the way those sequences occurred across donors. To decide whether each TCR beta V gene segment behaved as functional or pseudogenic, an earlier analysis of 587 of the donors relied on high-throughput TCR beta sequencing. Donor age, sex, ethnicity and CMV serostatus were compiled together with the repertoire data. In a later genetic analysis, genome-wide SNP genotypes for about three fifths of the 666 donors were used, and that subset was treated as a discovery cohort. All discovery cohort repertoires had been generated using a single sequencing platform. Class I and class II HLA loci were covered by the typing at four-digit resolution. Typing coverage differed by locus: A, B, C, DRB1 and DQB1 were typed in about 620-640 donors, DQA1 in around 500, DPA1 in around 610, and DPB1 in around 490. Four to six DR-DQ haplotypes were handled as single units for association and clustering, since linkage in the cohort was strong. On average, around 240,000 unique TCR beta nucleotide sequences were sequenced per donor among 300 to 500 genotyped donors of the cohort, with about 19% of those sequences being non-productive. Points the paper makes about the study in general: A later analysis found that HLA-associated TCR beta chains were more clonally expanded and had lower generation probabilities than equally common non-associated chains. The sequencing pipeline was judged likely to have produced a cluster of highly shared sequence variants as a technical artifact. V-gene and J-gene trimming of TCR beta chains was associated with a missense DCLRE1C variant in a later genetic analysis, and the association was replicated in an independent cohort. Approximately 16 rarely observed V segments, including chromosome 9 orphons, were excluded from the earlier analysis of several hundred of the donors because counts were too low. Across donors, most TCR sequences were observed very rarely, whereas some public TCRs were present in many individuals. Sequencing depth was assumed to be roughly uniform across donors in the presence/absence analyses, though that assumption may not hold. The authors suggested that the approach could potentially be extended to other disease states and immunological phenotypes. A total of fewer than 200 TCR beta chains were listed by the study as associated with cytomegalovirus. In a later genetic analysis, fewer N-insertions in productive TCRs were reported among donors in an Asian-associated ancestry cluster than the roughly 640-donor mean. Linkage disequilibrium might explain the correlated functional status among segregating V segments, but an unknown experimental factor could not be excluded. Some IMGT-functional V segments, including TRBV6-2 and TRBV6-3, could not be told apart with the 87-base-pair reads, so those segments were excluded. Strong co-occurrence of HLA alleles, especially DR and DQ, made assigning TCR associations to individual alleles difficult. According to a later analysis, most CMV-associated TCR beta chains appeared to be HLA-restricted, and the HLA associations seemed to be driven largely by CMV exposure. In both the original and validation cohorts, the classifier was reported to diagnose cytomegalovirus status with high specificity and sensitivity. A later analysis reported that several top co-occurrence clusters appeared linked to parvovirus B19, influenza, CMV and Epstein-Barr virus. Because HLA typing was unavailable for some donors at each locus, only the typed subset was used in association tests. An earlier analysis of around 600 of the donors showed that most TCR beta V segments appeared in productive rearrangements either about 90% or about 30% of the time, which broadly matched IMGT annotations. According to a later analysis, TCR association rates differed among HLA loci, with DRB1 alleles showing the most associated TCRs and HLA-C alleles showing the fewest. A later analysis associated approximately 17,000 TCR beta sequences with specific HLA alleles at a false discovery rate of 0.05. In this cohort, only TCR beta chains were sequenced, and detectable features were limited by the absence of alpha or paired-chain data. Three of the identified cytomegalovirus-associated TCR beta chains were confirmed in vitro to be specific for cytomegalovirus antigens. Immune exposure information for the cohort was limited to CMV serostatus. A further reported finding was that TCR beta sequences accurately predicted the HLA-A and HLA-B alleles for most subjects in the first cohort.

Libraries came from the immunoSEQ multiplex PCR assay. The multiplex PCR relied on a mix of 60 forward primers for TCR Vbeta segments and 13 reverse primers for TCR Jbeta segments. A multiplex PCR assay on genomic DNA amplified the CDR3 region of rearranged TCR beta genes. The amplified TCR beta libraries were sequenced on the Illumina HiSeq System as 87-base-pair reads. In the source study's methods: In a later analysis, roughly 80 million unique TCR beta chains were counted across the 500 to 850 repertoires, and around 10 million of these chains were shared by at least two donors. To remove PCR and sequencing errors, raw reads were error-corrected and collapsed into unique sequences using a nearest-neighbor algorithm that merged closely related sequences. Alignment of CDR3 sequences to IMGT reference sequences was used to assign V, D and J gene segments. For a sequence to be retained, at least a six-nucleotide match to both a V gene segment and a J gene segment was required. A rearrangement was called productive if the CDR3 had no stop codons and remained in frame with V and J, and every other rearrangement was called non-productive. Following IMGT convention, CDR3 was defined as the stretch from the second conserved V-encoded cysteine to the conserved J-encoded phenylalanine. In an earlier analysis of 500 to 650 of the donors, sequences lacking an unambiguous match to a single V gene segment were excluded. An earlier analysis of under 750 of the donors called V segments functional above 56.7% productive rearrangements and segregating when the between-donor standard deviation exceeded 5%. A statistical classification framework was built to diagnose cytomegalovirus status from the catalog of TCR beta chain sequences. In a later analysis, TCR nucleotide sequences were compared against IMGT/GENE-DB human TR gene sequences so that V and J genes could be assigned. In a later analysis, CDR3 sequences and most-parsimonious VDJ recombination scenarios were assigned using the TCRdist pipeline. In a later analysis, each TCR beta chain was defined by its CDR3 amino acid sequence together with its V-gene family, and reads without a unique V-gene family were excluded. To address suspected cross-contamination and a sequencing artifact, a later analysis removed a few hundred highly shared, low-generation-probability nucleotide sequences. For each public chain, a later analysis derived a clonal expansion index from normalized ranks of inferred template counts within each repertoire. In a later analysis, generation probabilities were computed with a VDJ recombination model fitted to out-of-frame rearrangements, and the resulting probabilities were checked against IGoR. In a later analysis, TCR-TCR, TCR-HLA and TCR-CMV co-occurrence was scored with hypergeometric tests, and a repertoire-size bias correction was applied to TCR pairs. False discovery rates were estimated in a later analysis by permuting HLA or CMV assignments 20 times. In a later analysis, co-occurring TCRs were grouped using DBSCAN, and TCRdist sequence similarity was added for clustering within HLA-allele-positive subsets. Repertoires with fewer than 30,000 or more than 120,000 public chains were left out of co-occurrence clustering, as were roughly five repertoires with anomalous nucleotide sharing. The immuneACCESS repertoire file appears here via TCRdb, limited to in-frame rearrangements. These files lack a portion of the clones; in checked studies, under half of the deficit traces to unresolved V genes, and the cause of the others is not known. V and J calls and clone size are copied from that table; D and trimming were computed from the DNA. This sample holds about 160,000 clones; about 76% were observed only once. Roughly 3.6% of the sample is in the top ten clones.

V loses 7 bases of germline sequence and J loses 5 bases, and the interval between the two ends is 9 bases. CDR1 and CDR2 are drawn from the germline V gene (reference sequence): SEHNR, FQNEAQ. From the cysteine through the phenylalanine, the CDR3 covers 12 amino acids. This entry keeps only the CDR3 DNA: 36 bases, framed from base 1. In the case of this clone: There is no known antigen for this receptor. Nothing much larger sits one base from this clone, and base qualities are not available.

In total, over 600 healthy bone marrow donors made up the cohort. All cohort members were sampled while nominally healthy, although unrecorded immune exposures were likely present. Of the 610 or so cohort members, 250 to 300 had positive CMV serostatus and about 360 had negative CMV serostatus, and CMV serostatus was not recorded for the donor. Each donor provided a peripheral blood sample, and peripheral blood mononuclear cells were used for TCR beta sequencing. The Qiagen DNeasy Blood Extraction Kit was used to extract genomic DNA from the blood cell samples. This TCR was recovered from a human donor in good health. The rearrangement combines TRBV7-9 with TRBJ2-1; the D gene is not confidently resolved. Input material: PBMCs. The DNA sequence is as follows: TGTGCCAGCAAAGCCAATCACAATGAGCAGTTCTTC. Its protein product is CASKANHNEQFF.